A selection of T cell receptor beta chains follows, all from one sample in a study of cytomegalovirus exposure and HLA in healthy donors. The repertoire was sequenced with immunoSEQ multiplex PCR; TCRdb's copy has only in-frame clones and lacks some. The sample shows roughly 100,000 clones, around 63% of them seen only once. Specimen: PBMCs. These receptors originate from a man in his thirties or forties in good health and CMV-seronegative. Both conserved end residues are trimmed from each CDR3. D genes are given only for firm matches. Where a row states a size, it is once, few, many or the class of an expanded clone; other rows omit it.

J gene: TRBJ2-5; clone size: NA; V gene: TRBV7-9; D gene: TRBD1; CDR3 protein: ASSLEDRSRPQY
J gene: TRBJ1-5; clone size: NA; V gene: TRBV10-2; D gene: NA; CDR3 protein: ASSEFRTYSNQPQH
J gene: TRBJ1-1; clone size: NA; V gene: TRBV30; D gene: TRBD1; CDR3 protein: AWRSPGTGNTEAF
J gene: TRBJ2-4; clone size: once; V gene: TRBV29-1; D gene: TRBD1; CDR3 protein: SVEDWGTENIQY
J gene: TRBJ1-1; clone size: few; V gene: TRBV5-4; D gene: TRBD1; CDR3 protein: ASSRHTTGTGSSNSEAF
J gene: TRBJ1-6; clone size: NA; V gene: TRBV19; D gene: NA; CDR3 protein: ASSIRSESSYNSPLH
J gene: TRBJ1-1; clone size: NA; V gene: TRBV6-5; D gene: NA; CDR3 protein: ASRAGISEAF
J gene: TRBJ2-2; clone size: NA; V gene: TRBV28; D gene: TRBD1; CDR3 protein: ASSSPTGGTGELF
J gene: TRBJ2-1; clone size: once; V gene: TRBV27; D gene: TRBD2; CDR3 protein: ASSPTALAGGFYNEQF
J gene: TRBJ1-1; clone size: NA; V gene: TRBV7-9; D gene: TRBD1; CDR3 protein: ASSLGTGVGAF
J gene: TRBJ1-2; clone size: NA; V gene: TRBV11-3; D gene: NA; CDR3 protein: ASSLEMRRGRAGGYT
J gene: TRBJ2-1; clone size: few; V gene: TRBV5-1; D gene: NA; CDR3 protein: ASSLWERSEQF
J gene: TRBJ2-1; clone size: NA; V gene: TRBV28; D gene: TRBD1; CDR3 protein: ASSFLSSGGLDEQF
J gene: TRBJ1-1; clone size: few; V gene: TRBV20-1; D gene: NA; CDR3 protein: SADTNTEAF
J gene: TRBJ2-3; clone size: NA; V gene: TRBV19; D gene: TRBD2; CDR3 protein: ASSKGLAGGPGDTQY
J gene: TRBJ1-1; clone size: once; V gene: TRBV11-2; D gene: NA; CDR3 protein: ASSQQANTEAF
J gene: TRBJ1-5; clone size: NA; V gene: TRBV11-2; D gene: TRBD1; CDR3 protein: ASSLTDRDQPQH
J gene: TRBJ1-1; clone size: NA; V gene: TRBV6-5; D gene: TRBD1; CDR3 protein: ASSGRGRNTEAF
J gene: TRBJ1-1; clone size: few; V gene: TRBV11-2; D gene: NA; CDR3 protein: ASSLVSEAF
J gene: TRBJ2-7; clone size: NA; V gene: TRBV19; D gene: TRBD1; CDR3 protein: ASSVRDRAPHEQY
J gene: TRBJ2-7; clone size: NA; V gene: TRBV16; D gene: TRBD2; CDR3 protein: ASSQRLAGSGEQY
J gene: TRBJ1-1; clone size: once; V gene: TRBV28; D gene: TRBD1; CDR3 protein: ASRDRANTEAF
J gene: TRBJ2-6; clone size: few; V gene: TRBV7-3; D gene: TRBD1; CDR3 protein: ASSPQGDLSGANVLT
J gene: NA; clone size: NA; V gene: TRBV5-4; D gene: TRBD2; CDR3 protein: ASSLGVAGAYEQY
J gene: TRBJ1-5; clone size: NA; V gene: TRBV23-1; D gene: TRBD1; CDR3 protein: ASSHIRSTGWVGDQPQH
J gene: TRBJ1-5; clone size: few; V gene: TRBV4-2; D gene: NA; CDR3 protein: ASSQDYSGSNQPQH